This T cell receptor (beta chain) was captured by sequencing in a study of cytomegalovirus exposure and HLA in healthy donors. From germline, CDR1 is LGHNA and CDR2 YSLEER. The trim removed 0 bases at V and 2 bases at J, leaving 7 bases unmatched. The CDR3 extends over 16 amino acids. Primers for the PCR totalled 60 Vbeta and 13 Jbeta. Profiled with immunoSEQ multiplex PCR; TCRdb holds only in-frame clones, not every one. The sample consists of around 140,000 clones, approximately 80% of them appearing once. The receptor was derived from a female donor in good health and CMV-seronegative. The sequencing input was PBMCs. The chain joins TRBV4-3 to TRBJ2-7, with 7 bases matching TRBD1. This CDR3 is CASSQDRDRWTYEQYF. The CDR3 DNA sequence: TGCGCCAGCAGCCAAGATAGGGACAGATGGACCTACGAGCAGTACTTC.